This T cell receptor beta chain was captured by sequencing in a study of T cell responses to AZD1222 COVID-19 vaccine. Study observations and caveats: Spike was spanned by vaccine-associated CD4 TCRs, which were dominant at 160-218 and 743-854. Donors in the cohort were predominantly white British and more often female, and clonal diversity was possibly underestimated. Of the AZD1222 recipients, only five to seven were seropositive at baseline.

With respect to this clone: The antigen remains unidentified.

After removal of 5 bases from V and 0 bases from J, the junction contained 22 bases not matched to a gene. In germline, CDR1 is SGHVS, CDR2 FNYEAQ. This CDR3 is 21 amino acids long. TCRdb's table, derived via immunoSEQ multiplex PCR, lists solely in-frame clones and lacks some. Of about 130,000 clones in the sample, over 85% were seen once. The receptor comes from an adult in good health. Sequences were derived from peripheral blood, sampled on day 0 of AZD1222 vaccination. The chain carries TRBV7-6 and TRBJ1-1, with TRBD1 matching over 9 bases. CDR3 nucleotides: TGTGCCAGCAGCCTACGGTCGGGACAGGGCCACGATGCCCCTATGAACACTGAAGCTTTCTTT. It specifies CASSLRSGQGHDAPMNTEAFF.